This TCR beta chain is from a study of control samples from healthy donors and cancer patients. This clone was seen just once. Clones were read by immunoSEQ multiplex PCR, and TCRdb kept only the in-frame ones, dropping some. The table has tens of thousands of clones, 70% to 90% seen once. CDR3 length: 17 residues. Trimming pared 7 bases from V and 0 bases from J, leaving 21 bases between. Germline CDR1 and CDR2: LNHDA and SQIVND (reference sequence). The source material was PBMCs. This sequence was found in a woman aged 55-69 years with head and neck cancer. The chain uses TRBV19 and TRBJ1-2; no definite D call. This CDR3 is CASIPGSRTKANYGYTF. The CDR3 region has the DNA TGTGCCAGTATCCCGGGTTCTAGAACAAAGGCTAACTATGGCTACACCTTC. The full variable domain, completed using reference TRBV19 and TRBJ1-2, is DGGITQSPKYLFRKEGQNVTLSCEQNLNHDAMYWYRQDPGQGLRLIYYSQIVNDFQKGDIAEGYSVSREKKESFPLTVTSAQKNPTAFYLCASIPGSRTKANYGYTFGSGTRLTVV.